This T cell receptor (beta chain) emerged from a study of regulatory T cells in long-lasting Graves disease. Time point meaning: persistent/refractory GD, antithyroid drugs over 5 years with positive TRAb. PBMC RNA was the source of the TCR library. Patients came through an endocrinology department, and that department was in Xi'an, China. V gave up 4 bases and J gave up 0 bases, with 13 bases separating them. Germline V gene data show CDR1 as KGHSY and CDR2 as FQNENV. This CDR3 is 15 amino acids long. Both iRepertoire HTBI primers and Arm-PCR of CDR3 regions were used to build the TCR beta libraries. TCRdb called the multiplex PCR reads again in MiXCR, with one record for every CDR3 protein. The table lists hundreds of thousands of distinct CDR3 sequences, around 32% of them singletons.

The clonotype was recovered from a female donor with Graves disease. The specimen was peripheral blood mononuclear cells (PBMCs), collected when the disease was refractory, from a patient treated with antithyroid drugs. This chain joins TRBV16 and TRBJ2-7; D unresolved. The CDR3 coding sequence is TGTGCCAGCAGCCCCCGGGCCCTCCTCTCCTACGAGCAGTACTTC. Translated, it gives CASSPRALLSYEQYF.